This T cell receptor (beta chain) was identified in a study of cytomegalovirus exposure and HLA in healthy donors. Trimming stripped 5 bases from V and 5 bases from J, with 11 bases between. The CDR3 has 12 residues. CDR1 is SGHKS and CDR2 is YYEKEE in the germline V gene (reference sequence). The PCR had 60 Vbeta and 13 Jbeta primers. Some clones are missing from TCRdb's copy, which holds only in-frame ones; the method was immunoSEQ multiplex PCR. This table has around 170,000 clones, 65% to 80% appearing once. The sample was PBMCs. This receptor was identified in a woman between 50 and 59 years old in good health and CMV-seropositive. J is TRBJ2-7 and V is TRBV5-5; maybe TRBD2 (7 bases). The CDR3 DNA follows: TGTGCCAGCAGTGAGGGGGGGCACGAGCAGTACTTC. Residues: CASSEGGHEQYF.